This T cell receptor beta chain was captured in a study of early T cells in non-severe SARS-CoV-2 infection. Study as a whole: Sequenced bulk RNA came from whole blood that was unsorted, and chains were unpaired.

Study conclusions and caveats: VDJdb matching skewed toward anti-spike CD8 responses, missing private and CD4 specificities.

Unique molecular identifiers (one per individual cDNA molecule) were attached. TCRdb used MiXCR to reprocess the 5' RACE reads, holding one entry per CDR3 protein. The table has about 60,000 distinct CDR3 sequences, about 10% seen once. This clonotype was seen a handful of times. Its antigen remains unknown. The CDR3 extends over 13 amino acids. V was shortened by 4 bases and J by 6 bases, with 13 bases between the two germline ends. The V gene's germline CDR1 is LNHDA and CDR2 SQIVND (reference sequence). The sequence was collected from an adult who was a healthcare worker with PCR-confirmed SARS-CoV-2 infection or an uninfected control (not recorded which). The material sequenced was whole blood. This chain joins TRBV19 and TRBJ2-7; D remains unclear. The CDR3 DNA reads as TGTGCCAGTAGTAGTTTTCCCCTCGGCGAGCAGTACTTC. Protein sequence: CASSSFPLGEQYF.